The 16 T cell receptor beta chains below come from one sample, sequenced in a study of T cells in women clearing cervical HPV infection. Data came from immunoSEQ multiplex PCR; TCRdb stores just in-frame clones and leaves some out. The repertoire table contains about 22,000 clones. Material: blood buffy coat. The receptors come from a woman aged 18 to 75 with a cervical HPV16 infection that either progressed to CIN3+ or cleared (not recorded which).

As regards this clone: The read falls 3 residues short of the CDR3 end, and the missing part is taken from the germline J gene. The chain recombines TRBV30 with TRBJ1-4, with TRBD1 matching 7 bases. Germline V CDR1 and CDR2: GTSNPN, SVGIG (reference sequence). Trimming cost V 3 bases and J 4 bases; bases outside gene matches: 5. The CDR3 is 14 amino acids. The sequenced CDR3 bases are TGTGCCTGGAGAAAGACAGGGAGTAATGAAAAA. This translates into CAWRKTGSNEK. The whole CDR3 region reads CAWRKTGSNEKLFF. Variable domain in full (rest from reference TRBV30 and TRBJ1-4): SQTIHQWPATLVQPVGSPLSLECTVEGTSNPNLYWYRQAAGRGLQLLFYSVGIGQISSEVPQNLSASRPQDRQFILSSKKLLLSDSGFYLCAWRKTGSNEKLFFGSGTQLSVL.

Concerning this clone itself: The CDR3 end falls 3 residues outside the read, so it is completed with the germline J gene. V gene TRBV7-2 combines with J gene TRBJ2-1; weak D call: TRBD2 (6 bases). The CDR3 contains 14 residues. V was shortened by 2 bases and J by 5 bases, with 10 bases between the two germline ends. Germline loops: CDR1 SGHTA, CDR2 FQGNSA. Incomplete CDR3 DNA: TGTGCCAGCAGCTTAATGGGACTTGACAATGAG. Residues: CASSLMGLDNE. From start to end, the CDR3 is CASSLMGLDNEQFF.

With regard to this clone: The CDR3 end falls 3 residues outside the read, so it is completed with the germline J gene. This rearrangement joins TRBV5-1 to TRBJ2-3; 12 bases are shared with TRBD1. Germline assignment: CDR1 SGHRS and CDR2 YFSETQ. The CDR3 covers 15 residues. The chain's CDR3 is CASSVGTGGMKTQYF. The CDR3 DNA, read in part, is TGCGCCAGCAGCGTTGGGACAGGGGGCATGAAGACG.

In the case of this clone: The read stops 3 residues short of the end of the CDR3; the missing end is completed from the germline J gene. This chain connects TRBV5-1 to TRBJ2-5, with 10 bases identical to TRBD2. After removal of 7 bases from V and 2 bases from J, the junction contained 11 bases not matched to a gene. The CDR3 covers 16 residues. Germline V gene data show CDR1 as SGHRS and CDR2 as YFSETQ. The CDR3 here is CASGTAVAGGQETQYF. Partial CDR3 DNA: TGCGCCAGCGGTACCGCGGTAGCGGGGGGTCAAGAGACC.

About this clone itself: The junction differs from germline at one of its ends, possibly a read error. The CDR3 goes on 3 residues after the read ends, and that part is filled in from the germline J gene. The chain links TRBV4-2 to TRBJ2-2; maybe TRBD1 (6 bases). CDR1 is LGHNA, CDR2 YNFKEQ, per germline. The CDR3 sequence is 16 residues long. Incomplete CDR3 DNA: TGCGCCAGCAGCCTCCGGACAGTAGGGTGGACCGGGGAG. This translates into CASSLRTVGWTGE. The whole CDR3 is CASSLRTVGWTGELFF.

In regard to this clone: The CDR3 extends 3 residues past the end of the read, so its final part is completed from the germline J gene. The chain has TRBV2 and TRBJ1-2; the D is unclear. The germline V gene encodes CDR1 SNHLY and CDR2 FYNNEI. This CDR3 has 14 amino acids. The CDR3 region is CASSERKPDGDYTF. The part of the CDR3 DNA that was read is TGTGCCAGCAGTGAGCGAAAGCCAGACGGGGAC.

The covered CDR3 bases are TGCGCCAGCAGCTTGACGGGGGATGGTTATCAGCCG. It translates to CASSLTGDGYQP. The whole CDR3 sequence reads CASSLTGDGYQPQYF. This chain uses TRBV5-1 with TRBJ2-3; D is possibly TRBD2 (6 bases). The read ends 3 residues shy of where the CDR3 ends; the end is completed using the germline J gene. The CDR3 is 15 residues long. The germline gives CDR1 SGHRS, CDR2 YFSETQ.

Turning to this clone: The read terminates 3 residues before the CDR3 end, so the remaining end is supplied by the germline J gene. The genes are TRBV7-2 and TRBJ1-6, with 7 positions matching TRBD1. V was pared by 7 bases and J by 6 bases, with 9 bases of the junction left unmatched. Germline lookup yields CDR1 SGHTA and CDR2 FQGNSA. CDR3 length equals 15 residues. The CDR3 spells CASTIGGTANSPLHF. The sequenced part of the CDR3 DNA is TGTGCCAGCACCATAGGAGGGACAGCTAATTCACCC.

About this clone: The missing CDR3 end, 3 residues past where the read stops, is filled in from the germline J gene. This rearrangement joins TRBV2 to TRBJ1-5; possible D gene TRBD1, 6 bases. Germline assignment: CDR1 SNHLY and CDR2 FYNNEI. This CDR3 contains 14 residues. The V gene lost 6 bases and the J gene lost 5 bases, with 14 bases spanning the gap. The sequenced CDR3 bases are TGTGCCAGCAGGCCCGGGACAATTGATCAGCCC. It is translated as CASRPGTIDQP. The CDR3 in full is CASRPGTIDQPQHF.

As concerns this clone: Read data end 3 residues before the CDR3 end; the end is taken from the germline J gene. The V gene is TRBV5-6, the J gene TRBJ1-5; 9 positions agree with TRBD1. The ends lost 4 bases at V and 7 bases at J; junction bases unmatched: 9. This CDR3 spans 15 amino acids. Per the germline V gene, CDR1 is SGHDT and CDR2 is YYEEEE. The sequenced CDR3 bases are TGTGCCAGCAGCACCTCGGGACAGGGCGCCCAGCCC. It encodes CASSTSGQGAQP. The complete CDR3 sequence is CASSTSGQGAQPQHF.

On this clone itself: The read ends 3 residues before the CDR3 terminus; that terminus is restored from the germline J gene. The chain couples TRBV28 to TRBJ2-3; perhaps TRBD1 as D (5 bases). The CDR3 covers 15 residues. Germline V gives CDR1 MDHEN, CDR2 SYDVKM. CDR3 region: CASSPSGHLQETQYF. Incomplete CDR3 DNA: TGTGCCAGCAGTCCCTCAGGACACCTACAAGAGACG.

The CDR3 region is CASSSGALSSTNEKLFF. Partial CDR3 DNA: TGCGCCAGCAGCTCTGGTGCGCTGTCTTCAACTAATGAAAAA. The chain uses TRBV5-1 and TRBJ1-4; the D is unclear. The missing CDR3 end, 3 residues past where the read stops, is filled in from the germline J gene. Trimming stripped 3 bases from V and 0 bases from J, with 15 bases between. The CDR3 covers 17 residues. Germline assignment: CDR1 SGHRS and CDR2 YFSETQ.

On this clone itself: The DNA ends 3 residues before the CDR3 does, and the rest of the CDR3 is filled in from the germline J gene. The chain carries TRBV29-1 and TRBJ2-1, with a weak D call TRBD1 (7 bases). This CDR3 is built from 14 residues. The germline V and J ends were trimmed by 3 bases and 4 bases, with 13 bases remaining between them. Germline V CDR1 and CDR2: SQVTM, ANQGSEA. CDR3 DNA (partial): TGCAGCGTTGATGGGCGGGACAGATACAATGAG. As protein: CSVDGRDRYNE. The entire CDR3 sequence reads CSVDGRDRYNEQFF.

Regarding this clone: The read terminates 3 residues before the CDR3 end, so the remaining end is supplied by the germline J gene. The rearrangement joins TRBV18 to TRBJ1-2; TRBD1 matches at 8 bases. Per the germline V gene, CDR1 is KGHSH and CDR2 is LQKENI. CDR3 length equals 14 residues. The CDR3 bases that were read are TGTGCCAGCTCAGGACAGGGTAGCCTCAGCGAC. It encodes CASSGQGSLSD. The whole CDR3 protein reads CASSGQGSLSDYTF.

As concerns this clone: The missing CDR3 end, 3 residues past where the read stops, is filled in from the germline J gene. This chain connects TRBV7-6 to TRBJ2-5; 7 bases match TRBD2. The CDR3 extends over 15 amino acids. CDR1 and CDR2 from the germline V gene are SGHVS and FNYEAQ. Trimming at V came to 5 bases and at J to 0 bases, leaving 6 bases not matched to a gene. The DNA read from the CDR3 is TGTGCCAGCAGCGTCCTACTAGCGAACCAAGAGACC. Translating it yields CASSVLLANQET. In full, the CDR3 reads CASSVLLANQETQYF.

Regarding this clone: With the read ending 3 residues before the CDR3 end, the germline J gene is used to fill in that end. Different DNA sequences within this sample yield the same CDR3. The chain combines TRBV9 with TRBJ2-1; 7 bases fit TRBD2. The CDR3 is 15 residues long. Germline V gene lookup returns CDR1 SGDLS and CDR2 YYNGEE. Trimming removed 4 bases from V and 1 base from J; junction bases left unmatched: 5. Partial CDR3 DNA: TGTGCCAGCAGCCCTCCAGCGGGATCCTACAATGAG. Its protein product is CASSPPAGSYNE. The full CDR3 sequence reads CASSPPAGSYNEQFF.